This TCR beta chain derives from a study of T cell clones after liver transplantation. Overall study: TCRbeta sequencing after a pre-transplant mixed lymphocyte reaction identified graft-donor-reactive clones, later tracked in post-transplant blood.

General study points: Donor-reactive sequences fell more than third party-reactive ones, suggesting partial deletion. In 5 of 8 subjects, circulating graft-donor-reactive CD4 TCRbeta sequences fell significantly after transplant. Graft donor-reactive T cells possibly entered the graft instead of undergoing deletion.

The junction had 13 bases not matched to a gene; V was cut back by 4 bases and J by 4 bases. CDR1 and CDR2 (germline): SEHNR, FQNEAQ (reference sequence). The CDR3 totals 17 residues. TCRdb's table, derived via immunoSEQ multiplex PCR, lists solely in-frame clones and lacks some. Of some 50,000 clones in the sample, around 70% were seen once. In regard to this clone: The antigen remains undetermined.

The source was CD4+ T cells from blood, collected at the 22-month timepoint. The sequence came from a human patient who received a liver transplant. Some T cells may trace back to the graft donor. V gene TRBV7-9 combines with J gene TRBJ1-1; 9 bases are shared with TRBD1. In DNA, the CDR3 is TGTGCCAGCAGCTCTACGGACAGGGGCGGTGGGTTCACTGAAGCTTTCTTT. This codes for CASSSTDRGGGFTEAFF.